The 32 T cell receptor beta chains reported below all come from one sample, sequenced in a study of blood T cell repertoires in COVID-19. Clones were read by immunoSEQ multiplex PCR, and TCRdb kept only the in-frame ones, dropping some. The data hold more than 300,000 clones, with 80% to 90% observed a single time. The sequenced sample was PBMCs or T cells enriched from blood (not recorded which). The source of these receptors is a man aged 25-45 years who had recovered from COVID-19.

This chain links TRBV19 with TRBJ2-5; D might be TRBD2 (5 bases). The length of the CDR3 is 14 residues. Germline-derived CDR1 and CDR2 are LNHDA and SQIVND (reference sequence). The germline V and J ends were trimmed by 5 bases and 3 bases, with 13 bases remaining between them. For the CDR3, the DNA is TGTGCCAGTAGTCACCACAGCGGTAAAGAGACCCAGTACTTC. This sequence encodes CASSHHSGKETQYF.

CDR3 residues: CAWSVVSGAPSEQYF. The CDR3 DNA reads as TGTGCCTGGAGTGTAGTCTCAGGGGCCCCTAGCGAGCAGTACTTC. V is TRBV30 and J is TRBJ2-7; tentatively, D is TRBD1 (6 bases). The V and J ends lost 0 bases and 6 bases respectively, with 18 bases between them. Germline-derived CDR1 and CDR2 are GTSNPN and SVGIG (reference sequence). The CDR3 totals 15 residues.

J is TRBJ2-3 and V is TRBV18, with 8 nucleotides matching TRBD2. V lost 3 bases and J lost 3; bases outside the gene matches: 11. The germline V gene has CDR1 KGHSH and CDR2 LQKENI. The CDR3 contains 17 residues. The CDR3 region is CASSPPAGGDHTDTQYF. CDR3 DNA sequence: TGTGCCAGCTCACCCCCAGCCGGGGGGGACCATACAGATACGCAGTATTTT.

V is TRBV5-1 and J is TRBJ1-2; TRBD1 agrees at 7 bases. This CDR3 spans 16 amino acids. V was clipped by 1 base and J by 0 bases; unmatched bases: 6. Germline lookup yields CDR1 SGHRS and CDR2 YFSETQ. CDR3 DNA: TGCGCCAGCAGCTTGATGGGACAGAGTTCTAACTATGGCTACACCTTC. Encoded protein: CASSLMGQSSNYGYTF.

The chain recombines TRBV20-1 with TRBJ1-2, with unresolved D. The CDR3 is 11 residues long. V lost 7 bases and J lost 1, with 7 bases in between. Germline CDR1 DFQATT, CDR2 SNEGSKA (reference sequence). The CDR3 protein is CSVSLNYGYTF. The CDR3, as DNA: TGCAGTGTTTCTCTTAACTATGGCTACACCTTC.

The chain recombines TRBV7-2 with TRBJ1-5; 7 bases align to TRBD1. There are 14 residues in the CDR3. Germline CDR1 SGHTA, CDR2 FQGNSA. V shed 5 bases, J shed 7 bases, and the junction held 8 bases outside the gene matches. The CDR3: CASSLGGWGQPQHF. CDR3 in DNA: TGTGCCAGCAGCCTAGGGGGCTGGGGCCAGCCCCAGCATTTT.

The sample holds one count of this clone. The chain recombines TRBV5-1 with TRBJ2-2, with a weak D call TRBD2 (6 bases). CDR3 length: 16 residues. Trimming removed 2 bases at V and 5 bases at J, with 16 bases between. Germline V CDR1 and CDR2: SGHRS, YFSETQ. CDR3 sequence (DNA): TGCGCCAGCAGCTTCCTAGAGGGAGGCGGAACCGGGGAGCTGTTTTTT. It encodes CASSFLEGGGTGELFF.

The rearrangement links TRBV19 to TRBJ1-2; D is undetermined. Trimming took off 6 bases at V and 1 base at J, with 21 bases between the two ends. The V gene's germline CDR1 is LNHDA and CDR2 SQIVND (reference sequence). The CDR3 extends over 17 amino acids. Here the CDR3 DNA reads TGTGCCAGTAGCGACCCCATTACGAGGGCCATTAACTATGGCTACACCTTC. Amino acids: CASSDPITRAINYGYTF.

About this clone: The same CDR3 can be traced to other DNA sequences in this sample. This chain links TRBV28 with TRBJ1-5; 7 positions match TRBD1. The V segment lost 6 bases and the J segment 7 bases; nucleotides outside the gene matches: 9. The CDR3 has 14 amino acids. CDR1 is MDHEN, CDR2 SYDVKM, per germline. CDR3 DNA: TGTGCCAGCAGCTCCCGACAGGGTGGCCAGCCCCAGCATTTT. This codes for CASSSRQGGQPQHF. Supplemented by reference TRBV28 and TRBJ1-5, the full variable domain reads DVKVTQSSRYLVKRTGEKVFLECVQDMDHENMFWYRQDPGLGLRLIYFSYDVKMKEKGDIPEGYSVSREKKERFSLILESASTNQTSMYLCASSSRQGGQPQHFGDGTRLSIL.

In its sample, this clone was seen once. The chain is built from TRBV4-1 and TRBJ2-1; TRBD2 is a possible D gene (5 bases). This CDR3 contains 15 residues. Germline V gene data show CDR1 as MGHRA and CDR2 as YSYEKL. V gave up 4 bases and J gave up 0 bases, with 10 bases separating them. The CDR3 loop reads CASSPLASSYNEQFF. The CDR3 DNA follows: TGCGCCAGCAGCCCTTTAGCGAGCTCCTACAATGAGCAGTTCTTC.

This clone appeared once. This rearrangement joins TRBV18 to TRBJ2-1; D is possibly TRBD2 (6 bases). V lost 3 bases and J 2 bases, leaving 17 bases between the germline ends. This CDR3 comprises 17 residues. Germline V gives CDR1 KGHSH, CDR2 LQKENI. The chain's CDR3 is CASSPLNVASAYNEQFF. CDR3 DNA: TGTGCCAGCTCACCTTTAAACGTGGCTAGCGCCTACAATGAGCAGTTCTTC.

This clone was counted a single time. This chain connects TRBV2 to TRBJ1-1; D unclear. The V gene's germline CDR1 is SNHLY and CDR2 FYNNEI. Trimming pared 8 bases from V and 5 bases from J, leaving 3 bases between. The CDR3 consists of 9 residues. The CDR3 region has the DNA TGTGCCAGCGCGACTGAAGCTTTCTTT. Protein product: CASATEAFF.

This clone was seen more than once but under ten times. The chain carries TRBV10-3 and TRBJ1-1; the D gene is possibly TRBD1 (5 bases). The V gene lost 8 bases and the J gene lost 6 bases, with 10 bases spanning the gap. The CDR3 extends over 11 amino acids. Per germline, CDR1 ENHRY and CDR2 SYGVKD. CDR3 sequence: CAIGAGAEAFF. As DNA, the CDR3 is TGTGCCATCGGGGCGGGGGCTGAAGCTTTCTTT.

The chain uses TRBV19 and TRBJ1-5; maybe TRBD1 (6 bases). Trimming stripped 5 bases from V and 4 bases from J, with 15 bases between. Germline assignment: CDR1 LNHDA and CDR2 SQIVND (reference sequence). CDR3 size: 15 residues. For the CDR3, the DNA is TGTGCCAGTAGTGTATACAGGGTGGCTAATCAGCCCCAGCATTTT. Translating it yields CASSVYRVANQPQHF.

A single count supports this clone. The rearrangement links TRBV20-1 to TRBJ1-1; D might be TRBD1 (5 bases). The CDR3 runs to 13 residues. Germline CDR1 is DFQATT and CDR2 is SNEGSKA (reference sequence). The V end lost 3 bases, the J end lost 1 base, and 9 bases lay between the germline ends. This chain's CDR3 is CSASEDKNTEAFF. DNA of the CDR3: TGCAGTGCTAGTGAGGACAAGAACACTGAAGCTTTCTTT.

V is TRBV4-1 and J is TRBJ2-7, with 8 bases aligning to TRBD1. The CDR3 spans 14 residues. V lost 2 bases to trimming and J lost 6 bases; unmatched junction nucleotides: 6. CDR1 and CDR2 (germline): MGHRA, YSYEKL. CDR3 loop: CASSQLTGGREQYF. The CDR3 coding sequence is TGCGCCAGCAGCCAATTAACAGGGGGTCGCGAGCAGTACTTC.

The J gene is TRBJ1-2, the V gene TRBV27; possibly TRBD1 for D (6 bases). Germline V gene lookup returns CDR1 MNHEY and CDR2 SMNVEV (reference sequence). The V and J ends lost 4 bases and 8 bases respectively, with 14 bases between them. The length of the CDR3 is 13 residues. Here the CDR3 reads CASSSYRVKGYTF. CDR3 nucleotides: TGTGCCAGCAGTTCCTACAGGGTGAAGGGCTACACCTTC.

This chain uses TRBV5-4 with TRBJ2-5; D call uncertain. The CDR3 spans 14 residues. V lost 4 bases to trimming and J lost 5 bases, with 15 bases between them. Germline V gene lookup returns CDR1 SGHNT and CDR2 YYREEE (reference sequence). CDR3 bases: TGTGCCAGCAGCAGCACCACGCGGTCCGAGACCCAGTACTTC. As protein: CASSSTTRSETQYF.

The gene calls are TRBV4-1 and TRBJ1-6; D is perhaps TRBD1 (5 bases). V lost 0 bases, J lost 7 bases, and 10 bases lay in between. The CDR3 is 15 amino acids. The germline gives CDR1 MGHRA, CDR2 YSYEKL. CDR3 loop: CASSQDGGGNSPLHF. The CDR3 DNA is TGCGCCAGCAGCCAAGACGGGGGAGGGAATTCACCCCTCCACTTT.

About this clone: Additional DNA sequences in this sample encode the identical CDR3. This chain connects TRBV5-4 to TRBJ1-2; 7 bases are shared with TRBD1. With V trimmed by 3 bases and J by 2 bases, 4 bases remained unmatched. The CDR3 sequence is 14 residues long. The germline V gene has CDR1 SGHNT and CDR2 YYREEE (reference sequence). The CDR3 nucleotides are TGTGCCAGCAGCTCCGGGACAGCAAACTATGGCTACACCTTC. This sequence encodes CASSSGTANYGYTF.

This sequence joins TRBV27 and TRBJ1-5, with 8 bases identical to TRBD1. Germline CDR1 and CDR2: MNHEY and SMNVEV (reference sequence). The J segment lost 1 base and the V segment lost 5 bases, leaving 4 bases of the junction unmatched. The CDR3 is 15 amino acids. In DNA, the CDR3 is TGTGCCAGCAGTCCGACAGGGGAGAGCAATCAGCCCCAGCATTTT. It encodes CASSPTGESNQPQHF.

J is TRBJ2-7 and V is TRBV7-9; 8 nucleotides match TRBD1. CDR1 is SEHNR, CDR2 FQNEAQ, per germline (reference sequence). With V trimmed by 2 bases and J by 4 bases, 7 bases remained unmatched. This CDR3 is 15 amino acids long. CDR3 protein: CASSLNPGQGYEQYF. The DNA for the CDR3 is TGTGCCAGCAGCTTAAACCCAGGACAGGGTTACGAGCAGTACTTC.

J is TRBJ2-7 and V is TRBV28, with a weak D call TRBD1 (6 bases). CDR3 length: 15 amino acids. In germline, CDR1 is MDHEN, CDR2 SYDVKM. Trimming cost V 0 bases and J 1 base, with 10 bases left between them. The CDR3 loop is CASSLWDSDSYEQYF. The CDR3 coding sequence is TGTGCCAGCAGTTTATGGGACAGCGATTCCTACGAGCAGTACTTC.

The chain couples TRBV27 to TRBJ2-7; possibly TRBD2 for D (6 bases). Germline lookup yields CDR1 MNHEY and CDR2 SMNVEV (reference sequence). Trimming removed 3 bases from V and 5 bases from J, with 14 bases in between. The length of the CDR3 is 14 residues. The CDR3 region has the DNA TGTGCCAGCAGTTTGTGGCGGGATAGCGACGAGCAGTACTTC. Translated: CASSLWRDSDEQYF.

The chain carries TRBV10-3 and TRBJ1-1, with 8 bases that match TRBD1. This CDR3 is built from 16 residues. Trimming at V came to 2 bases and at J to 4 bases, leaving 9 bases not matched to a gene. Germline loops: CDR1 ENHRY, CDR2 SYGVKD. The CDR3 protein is CAISEQRTGRGTEAFF. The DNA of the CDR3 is TGTGCCATCAGTGAGCAGAGGACAGGGCGGGGCACTGAAGCTTTCTTT.

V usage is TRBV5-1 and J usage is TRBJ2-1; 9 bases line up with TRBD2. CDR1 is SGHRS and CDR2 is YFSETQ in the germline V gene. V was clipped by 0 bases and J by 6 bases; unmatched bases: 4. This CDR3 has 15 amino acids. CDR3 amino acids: CASSLDLAGSNEQFF. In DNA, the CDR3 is TGCGCCAGCAGCTTGGACCTAGCGGGGAGCAATGAGCAGTTCTTC.

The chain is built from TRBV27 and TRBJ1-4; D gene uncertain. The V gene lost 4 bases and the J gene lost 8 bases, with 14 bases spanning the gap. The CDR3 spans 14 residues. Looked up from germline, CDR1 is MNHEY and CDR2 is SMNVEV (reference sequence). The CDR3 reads CASSSIRGTEKLFF. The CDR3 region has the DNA TGTGCCAGCAGTTCGATCAGAGGAACGGAAAAACTGTTTTTT.

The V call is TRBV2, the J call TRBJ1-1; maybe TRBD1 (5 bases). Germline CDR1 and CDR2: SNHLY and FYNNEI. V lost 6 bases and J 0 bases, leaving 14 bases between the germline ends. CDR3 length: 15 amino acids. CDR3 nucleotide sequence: TGTGCCAGCAGGGCCCGGCAGGGCTTGAACACTGAAGCTTTCTTT. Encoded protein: CASRARQGLNTEAFF.

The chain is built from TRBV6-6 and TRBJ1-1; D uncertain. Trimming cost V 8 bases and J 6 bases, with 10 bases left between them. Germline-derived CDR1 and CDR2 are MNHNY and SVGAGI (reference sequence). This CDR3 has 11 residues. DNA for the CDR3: TGTGCCAGCCTCCATGGCCCTGAAGCTTTCTTT. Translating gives CASLHGPEAFF.

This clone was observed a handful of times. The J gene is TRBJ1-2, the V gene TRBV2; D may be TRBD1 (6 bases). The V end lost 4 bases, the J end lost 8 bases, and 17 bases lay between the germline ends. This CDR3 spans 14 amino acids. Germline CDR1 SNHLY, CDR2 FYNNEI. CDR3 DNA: TGTGCCAGCAGTGGGAGCAGGGGAGGGAGCGGCTACACCTTC. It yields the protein CASSGSRGGSGYTF.

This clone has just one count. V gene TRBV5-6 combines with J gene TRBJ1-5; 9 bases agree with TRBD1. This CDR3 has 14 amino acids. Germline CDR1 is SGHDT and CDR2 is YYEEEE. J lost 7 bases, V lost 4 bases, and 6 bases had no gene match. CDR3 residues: CASSSGQGIQPQHF. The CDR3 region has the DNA TGTGCCAGCAGCAGCGGACAGGGGATCCAGCCCCAGCATTTT.

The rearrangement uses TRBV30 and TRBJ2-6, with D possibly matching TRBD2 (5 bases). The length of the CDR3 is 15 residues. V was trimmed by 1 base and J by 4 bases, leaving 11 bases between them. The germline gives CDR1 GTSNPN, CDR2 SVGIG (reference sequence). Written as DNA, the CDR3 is TGTGCCTGGAGTGCGGGATATGGCGGGGCCAACGTCCTGACTTTC. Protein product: CAWSAGYGGANVLTF.